The 20 T cell receptor beta chains below all came from one sample that was sequenced in a study of beta chain features in type 1 diabetes (dated by TCRdb to 2016 to 2018). Receptor amplification or capture employed the immunoSEQ multiplex PCR assay. The entire isolated RNA was reverse transcribed using the High Capacity cDNA Reverse Transcription Kit, and thus expressed TCRB transcripts were sequenced. TCRdb carries this immuneACCESS record with in-frame sequences only. Its versions omit some clonotypes, under half of them owing to an unresolved V gene in the studies checked, with the rest unexplained. Here the sample has 310,000 or so clones; roughly 11% occur a single time. The ten largest clones represent about 0.015% of the sample. Sequences were obtained from naive CD4+ T cells from blood. Reading the label with the study, this specimen's cell subset or site is: true naive CD4+ T cells. Receptors originate from a woman in her 30s in good health.

This rearrangement joins TRBV4-2 to TRBJ2-5; the D is unclear. CDR3 length: 14 residues. Looked up from germline, CDR1 is LGHNA and CDR2 is YNFKEQ. The V end was cut by 0 bases, the J end by 5 bases, with 10 bases between. CDR3 DNA: TGTGCCAGCAGCCAAGATGGAGTCATGGAGACCCAGTACTTC. It specifies CASSQDGVMETQYF.

The J gene is TRBJ1-1, the V gene TRBV19, with D tentatively TRBD1 (6 bases). Germline V CDR1 and CDR2: LNHDA, SQIVND (reference sequence). The CDR3 totals 14 residues. V lost 6 bases, J lost 0 bases, and 11 bases lay in between. The DNA of the CDR3 is TGTGCCAGTAGGAGGGACACCATGAACACTGAAGCTTTCTTT. Residues: CASRRDTMNTEAFF.

In its sample, this clone was seen a few times. The chain combines TRBV7-3 with TRBJ2-1; D is unclear. CDR1 and CDR2 from the germline V gene are SGHTA and FQGTGA. The V gene lost 1 base and the J gene lost 5 bases, with 9 bases spanning the gap. The CDR3 has 14 residues. CDR3 DNA: TGTGCCAGCAGCTTAAGGCTCAGCGACAATGAGCAGTTCTTC. Amino acid sequence: CASSLRLSDNEQFF.

V is TRBV14 and J is TRBJ2-3, with a tentative D call TRBD2 (5 bases). Germline V gene data show CDR1 as SGHDN and CDR2 as FVKESK. V lost 1 base and J lost 11, with 10 bases in between. The CDR3 has 12 residues. CDR3 sequence reads: CASSQGGWRQYF. The CDR3 nucleotides are TGTGCCAGCAGCCAAGGAGGGTGGCGGCAGTATTTT.

This clone has a handful of counts. This CDR3 is CASSPTGTGGEGYTF. The CDR3 DNA follows: TGTGCCAGCAGCCCAACCGGGACAGGGGGCGAAGGCTACACCTTC. This chain links TRBV6-5 with TRBJ1-2; TRBD1 agrees at 12 bases. The length of the CDR3 is 15 residues. With 6 bases clipped from V and 8 bases from J, the junction kept 10 bases outside the gene matches. Germline lookup yields CDR1 MNHEY and CDR2 SVGAGI.

This clone turned up a few times. The chain couples TRBV12-5 to TRBJ1-1, with 8 bases identical to TRBD1. CDR1 LGHNT and CDR2 FRNRAP come from the germline V gene. This CDR3 has 14 amino acids. V was pared by 6 bases and J by 1 base, with 4 bases of the junction left unmatched. CDR3 coding DNA: TGTGCTAGTGGCCAGGGGGCTCCGAACACTGAAGCTTTCTTT. This codes for CASGQGAPNTEAFF.

This clone was detected a few times. In DNA, the CDR3 is TGTGCCAGCAGCTTGACTTTAAGCTCCTACAATGAGCAGTTCTTC. Protein product: CASSLTLSSYNEQFF. The genes are TRBV11-2 and TRBJ2-1; D call uncertain. This CDR3 spans 15 amino acids. Trimming stripped 3 bases from V and 0 bases from J, with 9 bases between. Germline loops: CDR1 SGHAT, CDR2 FQNNGV.

The CDR3 nucleotides are TGTGCCAGCAGTCCTCCGGGTCTAGCCGTCCCGCGGCAGTACTTC. It translates to CASSPPGLAVPRQYF. V is TRBV7-9 and J is TRBJ2-7, with D possibly TRBD2 on 5 matching bases. The CDR3 totals 15 residues. Germline CDR1 reads SEHNR; CDR2 reads FQNEAQ (reference sequence). Trimming cost V 6 bases and J 9 bases, with 24 bases left between them.

This chain links TRBV9 with TRBJ2-5; 7 nucleotides line up with TRBD1. V gave up 5 bases and J gave up 2 bases; unmatched junction bases: 9. The CDR3 is 15 residues long. Germline V gene data show CDR1 as SGDLS and CDR2 as YYNGEE. DNA for the CDR3: TGTGCCAGCAGTCCACAACTGGGACAGCAAGAGACCCAGTACTTC. Its protein product is CASSPQLGQQETQYF.

The chain has TRBV11-1 and TRBJ2-4; 7 bases are shared with TRBD2. CDR1 and CDR2 (germline): SGHAT, FQDESV (reference sequence). The CDR3 length is 16 residues. V trimming: 5 bases; J trimming: 0 bases; junction bases outside the gene matches: 7. CDR3 residues: CASSRREVLAKNIQYF. As DNA, the CDR3 is TGTGCCAGCAGCCGTCGGGAGGTTCTAGCCAAAAACATTCAGTACTTC.

This chain links TRBV11-2 with TRBJ2-3; 9 bases are shared with TRBD2. The ends lost 3 bases at V and 4 bases at J; junction bases unmatched: 5. Germline V gene data show CDR1 as SGHAT and CDR2 as FQNNGV. The CDR3 totals 15 residues. CDR3 protein: CASSLSSGSADTQYF. The DNA for the CDR3 is TGTGCCAGCAGCTTGAGTAGCGGGAGCGCAGATACGCAGTATTTT.

The chain uses TRBV19 and TRBJ2-2; D is perhaps TRBD2 (6 bases). Germline loops: CDR1 LNHDA, CDR2 SQIVND (reference sequence). Deletions cut 3 bases from V and 4 bases from J, with 9 bases between. The CDR3 totals 14 residues. CDR3 DNA sequence: TGTGCCAGTAGTATGGAGGGAGGCACCGGGGAGCTGTTTTTT. This codes for CASSMEGGTGELFF.

The chain is built from TRBV14 and TRBJ2-7; 11 bases are a match to TRBD2. This CDR3 has 16 amino acids. V shed 4 bases, J shed 7 bases, and the junction held 12 bases outside the gene matches. The germline V gene encodes CDR1 SGHDN and CDR2 FVKESK. The CDR3 is CASSPVSGRAREEQYF. The CDR3 DNA is TGTGCCAGCAGCCCAGTTAGCGGGAGGGCCCGGGAGGAGCAGTACTTC. The whole variable domain, remainder taken from reference TRBV14 and TRBJ2-7, is EAGVTQFPSHSVIEKGQTVTLRCDPISGHDNLYWYRRVMGKEIKFLLHFVKESKQDESGMPNNRFLAERTGGTYSTLKVQPAELEDSGVYFCASSPVSGRAREEQYFGPGTRLTVT.

This chain uses TRBV7-8 with TRBJ2-1; D is possibly TRBD2 (6 bases). Germline V gene data show CDR1 as SGHVS and CDR2 as FQNEAQ. The CDR3 runs to 11 residues. Trimming left V 7 bases short and J 10 bases short, with 11 bases between. The CDR3 region has the DNA TGTGCCAGCACCGCGGGGATGGAGCAGTTCTTC. Translating it yields CASTAGMEQFF.

The chain links TRBV15 to TRBJ2-2; D is ambiguous. There are 13 residues in the CDR3. Germline CDR1 and CDR2: LNHNV and YYDKDF (reference sequence). V dropped 5 bases and J dropped 1 base, with 5 bases sitting between them. The CDR3 DNA reads TGTGCCACCAGCCCCCGGAACACCGGGGAGCTGTTTTTT. Its protein product is CATSPRNTGELFF.

This clone was found a few times. The chain joins TRBV4-2 to TRBJ2-1; 10 nucleotides agree with TRBD2. With V trimmed by 4 bases and J by 4 bases, 10 bases remained unmatched. The CDR3 length is 17 residues. CDR1 LGHNA and CDR2 YNFKEQ come from the germline V gene. Written as DNA, the CDR3 is TGTGCCAGCAGCCCTCAGCCCGGGACTAGCGCTTACAATGAGCAGTTCTTC. Translated: CASSPQPGTSAYNEQFF.

The rearrangement links TRBV16 to TRBJ1-2, with D possibly being TRBD1 (6 bases). Germline-derived CDR1 and CDR2 are KGHSY and FQNENV. With 4 bases removed from V and 4 bases from J, the gap between germline ends came to 13 bases. This CDR3 comprises 14 residues. The CDR3 DNA reads as TGTGCCAGCAGCCTGGCAGGGGAGCTCTATGGCTACACCTTC. It is translated as CASSLAGELYGYTF.

This clone was counted a few times. This chain connects TRBV5-4 to TRBJ2-5, with TRBD2 matching over 7 bases. Looked up from germline, CDR1 is SGHNT and CDR2 is YYREEE (reference sequence). After removal of 0 bases from V and 2 bases from J, the junction contained 4 bases not matched to a gene. The CDR3 is 15 amino acids. For the CDR3, the DNA is TGTGCCAGCAGCTTGGGTCTAGCGGATCAAGAGACCCAGTACTTC. It yields the protein CASSLGLADQETQYF.

This clone turned up a few times. The chain recombines TRBV11-2 with TRBJ2-1; maybe TRBD2 (6 bases). Germline V gene lookup returns CDR1 SGHAT and CDR2 FQNNGV. This CDR3 is built from 15 residues. Deletions cut 3 bases from V and 6 bases from J, with 15 bases between. Written as DNA, the CDR3 is TGTGCCAGCAGCTTTTCTAGCGAGCTGATCAATGAGCAGTTCTTC. The encoded protein is CASSFSSELINEQFF.

The V and J genes are TRBV4-1 and TRBJ2-1; the match to TRBD2 covers 7 bases. Germline V lookup: CDR1 MGHRA, CDR2 YSYEKL. The CDR3 contains 16 residues. V lost 3 bases, J lost 2 bases, and 7 bases stayed unmatched. CDR3 in amino acids: CASSHMGGGTYNEQFF. As DNA, the CDR3 is TGCGCCAGCAGCCATATGGGCGGGGGAACCTACAATGAGCAGTTCTTC.